This TCR beta chain was captured by sequencing in a study of blood T cells in healthy people across ages. Each sample gave at least 6.5 million isolated PBMCs. Next came a second PCR, run for about 7 to 12 cycles, which used a sample-barcoded 5' primer along with a J-beta primer mix. TCRdb called the 5' RACE reads again in MiXCR, with one record for every CDR3 protein. The repertoire holds about 1.6 million distinct CDR3 sequences, with about 31% as singletons. Broader study findings: Observed TCR beta diversity per million T cells went down as age went up. This fall followed a roughly linear course with age. Researchers report that TCR beta diversity correlated strongly with naive T cell percentage.

For this clonotype: Its matching antigen is unknown.

The sequenced sample was blood. The clonotype originates from a woman aged 25 to 39 in good health.

The CDR3 DNA is TGTGCCAGCAGTGAAAGTGGACTACCCTACGAGCAGTACTTC. It translates to CASSESGLPYEQYF. The chain uses TRBV2 and TRBJ2-7; D possibly corresponds to TRBD2 (6 bases). This CDR3 region has 14 residues. V gave up 2 bases and J gave up 2 bases, with 10 bases separating them. CDR1 and CDR2 from the germline V gene are SNHLY and FYNNEI.